This T cell receptor (beta chain) stems from a study of T cell responses to AZD1222 COVID-19 vaccine. General study findings and limits: The CD4 TCRs associated with vaccination extended across spike and predominated at 160-218 and 743-854. The breadth and depth of Spike-specific TCRs increased once two AZD1222 doses had been given.

About this clone itself: The target antigen is unknown.

TCRdb keeps only in-frame clones here, not all; method: immunoSEQ multiplex PCR. This table has more than 140,000 clones, 85% to 95% appearing once. The source was peripheral blood, collected on day 0 of MenACWY control vaccination. This TCR was sampled from an adult in good health.

CDR3 region: CASNSGPARTEAFF. The CDR3 DNA is TGTGCCAGCAACAGTGGCCCCGCCAGAACTGAAGCTTTCTTT. The chain joins TRBV6-5 to TRBJ1-1; D unclear. The ends were cut back, 7 bases at V and 5 bases at J, with 17 bases in the middle. The length of the CDR3 is 14 residues. Germline loops: CDR1 MNHEY, CDR2 SVGAGI.